This T cell receptor (beta chain) was profiled in a study of OX40 agonist ivuxolimab in advanced cancers. Study-wide context: Patients were 82.7% male with ages roughly 20 to 90, mean around 61.

Method: immunoSEQ multiplex PCR; TCRdb's copy keeps in-frame clones and lacks some. The data hold about 64,000 clones, with roughly 90% observed a single time. In regard to this clone: Its antigen is as yet unknown.

Study findings and constraints: There were, on average, more expanded clones in CD8+ T cells than in CD4+.

This CDR3 spans 21 amino acids. Germline loops: CDR1 SGDLS, CDR2 YYNGEE. V lost 4 bases to trimming and J lost 2 bases; unmatched junction nucleotides: 17. The V and J genes are TRBV9 and TRBJ2-6; TRBD1 matches at 11 bases. The sequencing here drew on CD4+ or CD8+ T cells sorted from blood, taken in a trial of the OX40 agonist ivuxolimab. The receptor's source is an adult with an advanced solid tumor such as melanoma, head and neck, liver or kidney cancer. DNA for the CDR3: TGTGCCAGCAGCACCACTAGAGGGGGACAGGGGGTTTTAGCTGGGGCCAACGTCCTGACTTTC. Residues: CASSTTRGGQGVLAGANVLTF.